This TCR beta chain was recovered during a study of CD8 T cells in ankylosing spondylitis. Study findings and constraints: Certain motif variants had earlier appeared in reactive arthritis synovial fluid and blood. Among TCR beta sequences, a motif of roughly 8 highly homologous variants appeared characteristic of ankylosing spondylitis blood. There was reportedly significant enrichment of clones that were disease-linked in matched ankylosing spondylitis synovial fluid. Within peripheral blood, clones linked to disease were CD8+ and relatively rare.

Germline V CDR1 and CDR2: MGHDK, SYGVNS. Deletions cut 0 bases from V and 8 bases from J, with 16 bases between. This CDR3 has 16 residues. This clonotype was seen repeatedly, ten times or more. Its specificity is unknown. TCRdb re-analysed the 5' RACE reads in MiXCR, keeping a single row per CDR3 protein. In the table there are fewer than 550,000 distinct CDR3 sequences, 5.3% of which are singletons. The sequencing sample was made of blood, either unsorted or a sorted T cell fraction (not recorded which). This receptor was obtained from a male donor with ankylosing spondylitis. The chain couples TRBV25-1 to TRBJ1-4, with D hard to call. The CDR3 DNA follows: TGTGCCAGCAGTGAATACCGGGCCACTTTCGAAGAAAAACTGTTTTTT. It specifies CASSEYRATFEEKLFF.